These T cell receptor beta chains were read from a single sample in a study of metastatic and nonmetastatic thyroid tumors. TCRdb re-processed the PCR reads through MiXCR. Altogether 100,000 or so clones are present, around 14% being singletons, with the ten largest covering 3.6%. The sample was blood. These receptors all come from a female donor with papillary thyroid cancer or a benign thyroid nodule (not recorded which). Some clones in this sample may be carry-over from other donors' samples. Both conserved end residues are part of each CDR3. The order of the fields is J gene, V gene, CDR3 protein.

j_gene: TRBJ2-3
v_gene: TRBV27
CDR3aa: CASSTYTDTQYF

j_gene: TRBJ2-5
v_gene: TRBV29-1
CDR3aa: CSVEPERGRGETQYF

j_gene: TRBJ1-2
v_gene: TRBV4-2
CDR3aa: CASSPGQGAVRYGYTF

j_gene: TRBJ1-6
v_gene: TRBV6-2/TRBV6-3
CDR3aa: CASSSASSYNSPLHF

j_gene: TRBJ1-2
v_gene: TRBV7-8
CDR3aa: CASSSGQVIGGYTF

j_gene: TRBJ2-7
v_gene: TRBV27
CDR3aa: CASSSPSTGLAGESYYEQYF

j_gene: TRBJ1-3
v_gene: TRBV30
CDR3aa: CAWSVGGAGNTIYF

j_gene: TRBJ2-7
v_gene: TRBV6-1
CDR3aa: CASSVPGTGAHEQYF

j_gene: TRBJ1-1
v_gene: TRBV9
CDR3aa: CASSVESNTEAFF

j_gene: TRBJ1-1
v_gene: TRBV6-1
CDR3aa: CASRADTWNTEAFF

j_gene: TRBJ2-1
v_gene: TRBV14
CDR3aa: CASSPRLAGGTYNEQFF

j_gene: TRBJ2-3
v_gene: TRBV6-5
CDR3aa: CASSYSPSTGTDTQYF

j_gene: TRBJ2-3
v_gene: TRBV20-1
CDR3aa: CSARDQAGRVDTQYF

j_gene: TRBJ2-7
v_gene: TRBV6-1
CDR3aa: CASSNASGGLSSYEQYF

j_gene: TRBJ1-4
v_gene: TRBV19
CDR3aa: CASSMRPFNEKLFF

j_gene: TRBJ1-6
v_gene: TRBV28
CDR3aa: CASSPDSYNSPLHF

j_gene: TRBJ1-3
v_gene: TRBV5-8
CDR3aa: CASSLQANGNTIYF

j_gene: TRBJ1-1
v_gene: TRBV28
CDR3aa: CAGSYPGHNGYTEAFF

j_gene: TRBJ2-7
v_gene: TRBV15
CDR3aa: CATSRVATSSYEQYF

j_gene: TRBJ2-3
v_gene: TRBV20-1
CDR3aa: CSALETGTGHSSTDTKYF

j_gene: TRBJ1-1
v_gene: TRBV6-2/TRBV6-3
CDR3aa: CASSRTGGHNVEAFF

j_gene: TRBJ1-6
v_gene: TRBV15
CDR3aa: CDTSSRGTLYSPHHF

j_gene: TRBJ1-6
v_gene: TRBV2
CDR3aa: CASREPSNSPLHF

j_gene: TRBJ1-5
v_gene: TRBV30
CDR3aa: CAWSPNYDQPQHF

j_gene: TRBJ2-1
v_gene: TRBV10-3
CDR3aa: CAISEEASGGRDEQFF

j_gene: TRBJ1-1
v_gene: TRBV27
CDR3aa: CASSLSGDRASRAFF

j_gene: TRBJ2-7
v_gene: TRBV3-1
CDR3aa: CASSQVSSSYEQYF

j_gene: TRBJ1-3
v_gene: TRBV6-2/TRBV6-3
CDR3aa: CASSSIQVTGNTIYF

j_gene: TRBJ2-4
v_gene: TRBV12-3/TRBV12-4
CDR3aa: CASSTGGGAKNIQYF

j_gene: TRBJ2-3
v_gene: TRBV18
CDR3aa: CASSRDRRMTSTDTQYF

j_gene: TRBJ2-6
v_gene: TRBV7-9
CDR3aa: CASSTSGSGGSGANVLTF

j_gene: TRBJ2-1
v_gene: TRBV15
CDR3aa: CATSRDLTYNEQFF

j_gene: TRBJ1-6
v_gene: TRBV28
CDR3aa: CATGEGVNNSPLHF

j_gene: TRBJ1-5
v_gene: TRBV6-1
CDR3aa: CASSVGLGPQHF

j_gene: TRBJ2-3
v_gene: TRBV7-3
CDR3aa: CASSPSAGGPYTQYF

j_gene: TRBJ1-1
v_gene: TRBV18
CDR3aa: CASSPPSRNTEAFF

j_gene: TRBJ1-2
v_gene: TRBV30
CDR3aa: CAWSLLGRSSNYGYTF

j_gene: TRBJ1-6
v_gene: TRBV4-2
CDR3aa: CASRTGGLSGGNSPLHF

j_gene: TRBJ2-6
v_gene: TRBV6-1
CDR3aa: CASAAGVSGANVLTF

j_gene: TRBJ2-6
v_gene: TRBV3-1
CDR3aa: CASSQDRGRAGANVLTF

j_gene: TRBJ2-7
v_gene: TRBV7-3
CDR3aa: CASSLTGKDEQYF

j_gene: TRBJ2-7
v_gene: TRBV19
CDR3aa: CASSNLGKNEQYF

j_gene: TRBJ1-1
v_gene: TRBV7-3
CDR3aa: CASSLTGSFTEAFF

j_gene: TRBJ2-7
v_gene: TRBV3-1
CDR3aa: CASSQGTGGYEQYF

j_gene: TRBJ2-7
v_gene: TRBV25-1
CDR3aa: CASSENGLPSEQYF

j_gene: TRBJ1-1
v_gene: TRBV6-1
CDR3aa: CASRTGRTEAFF

j_gene: TRBJ2-3
v_gene: TRBV12-3/TRBV12-4
CDR3aa: CASSSSRSTGLRTDTQYF

j_gene: TRBJ2-1
v_gene: TRBV6-1
CDR3aa: CASIEAAPQGEHFF

j_gene: TRBJ1-2
v_gene: TRBV20-1
CDR3aa: CSARDDYGYTF

j_gene: TRBJ1-4
v_gene: TRBV5-6
CDR3aa: CASSLMDRGLREKLFF

j_gene: TRBJ1-5
v_gene: TRBV19
CDR3aa: CASSIRWAGQQHF

j_gene: TRBJ2-3
v_gene: TRBV3-1
CDR3aa: CASSQTSGRRTDTQYF

j_gene: TRBJ2-1
v_gene: TRBV2
CDR3aa: CASSESSRGEQFF

j_gene: TRBJ2-2
v_gene: TRBV3-1
CDR3aa: CASIHIRLAGTGELFF